Here is one TCR beta chain with its context. Antigen specificity is unknown. These data are taken from a study of cytomegalovirus exposure and HLA in healthy donors. Findings and caveats of the study: Researchers reported from a later analysis that most CMV-associated TCR beta chains appeared HLA-restricted.

With 60 Vbeta and 13 Jbeta primers, the PCR was carried out. Profiled with immunoSEQ multiplex PCR; TCRdb holds only in-frame clones, not every one. Of 150,000 to 200,000 clones in the sample, roughly 80% were seen once. The sequence was obtained from a woman aged 50 to 60 in good health and CMV-seronegative. Sequenced: PBMCs.

CDR3: CASSYSSNLIYGYTF. The CDR3 region has the DNA TGTGCCAGCAGTTATTCAAGCAACCTAATCTATGGCTACACCTTC. V usage is TRBV27 and J usage is TRBJ1-2; D not resolved. The CDR3 is 15 amino acids. Trimming removed 4 bases at V and 4 bases at J, with 16 bases between. CDR1 is MNHEY and CDR2 is SMNVEV in the germline V gene (reference sequence).